Below, 8 T cell receptor beta chains from the same sample are listed, as sequenced in a study of CD8 T cells in ankylosing spondylitis. In TCRdb, the 5' RACE reads were re-called with MiXCR into one record per CDR3 protein. Of under 300,000 distinct CDR3 sequences in the sample, 18% were seen once. Material for sequencing was blood, either unsorted or a sorted T cell fraction (not recorded which). These TCRs come from a male donor with ankylosing spondylitis or in good health (not recorded which).

The V gene is TRBV29-1, the J gene TRBJ2-7, with 8 bases that match TRBD1. V shed 6 bases and J 3 bases; nucleotides not matched to a gene: 10. CDR3 length: 14 residues. Germline loops: CDR1 SQVTM, CDR2 ANQGSEA. As DNA, the CDR3 is TGCAGCGTCGTCCGTATAGGACAGGGCTACGAGCAGTACTTC. It specifies CSVVRIGQGYEQYF.

This chain links TRBV4-2 with TRBJ2-4, with D possibly being TRBD1 (5 bases). Looked up from germline, CDR1 is LGHNA and CDR2 is YNFKEQ. Trimming removed 0 bases at V and 14 bases at J, with 8 bases between. CDR3 size: 11 residues. The CDR3 nucleotides read TGTGCCAGCAGCCAAGACAGGGAAAAGTACTTC. This translates into CASSQDREKYF.

Points on this clonotype: The junction departs from the called germline gene at one end, perhaps through a read error. The V gene is TRBV7-7, the J gene TRBJ2-1, with 9 nucleotides matching TRBD1. The germline V gene has CDR1 SSHAT and CDR2 FNYEAQ (reference sequence). The CDR3 length is 14 residues. The CDR3 reads CASSSTQGADEQFF. CDR3 sequence (DNA): TGTGCTAGCAGCTCAACACAGGGGGCCGATGAGCAGTTCTTC.

A few counts support this clonotype. This chain links TRBV12-5 with TRBJ1-6; 7 bases fit TRBD1. The CDR3 spans 15 residues. V lost 7 bases, J lost 7 bases, and 10 bases stayed unmatched. In germline, CDR1 is LGHNT, CDR2 FRNRAP. The CDR3 sequence is CASDTPGQLNSPLHF. CDR3 coding DNA: TGTGCTAGTGATACTCCGGGACAGCTCAATTCACCCCTCCACTTT.

The table lists this clonotype with a few counts. V is TRBV29-1 and J is TRBJ2-5; weak D call: TRBD1 (5 bases). Germline lookup yields CDR1 SQVTM and CDR2 ANQGSEA. The length of the CDR3 is 15 residues. Trimming stripped 0 bases from V and 2 bases from J, with 13 bases between. The CDR3 nucleotides read TGCAGCGTTGAAGATCAGGGATTCACACAAGAGACCCAGTACTTC. Amino acids: CSVEDQGFTQETQYF.

There are a few counts of this clonotype. The chain uses TRBV20-1 and TRBJ2-7; 7 bases align to TRBD2. The germline CDR1 and CDR2 sequences are DFQATT and SNEGSKA (reference sequence). The CDR3 runs 14 residues. V dropped 7 bases and J dropped 0; count of bases not matched to a gene: 9. The CDR3 loop reads CSVTREGFSYEQYF. Written as DNA, the CDR3 is TGCAGTGTAACAAGGGAGGGATTCTCCTACGAGCAGTACTTC.

There are many counts of this clonotype. A junction end diverges from the germline sequence, so it may reflect a read error. The genes are TRBV7-7 and TRBJ2-7; 12 bases are a match to TRBD2. This CDR3 contains 15 residues. Germline values: CDR1 SSHAT, CDR2 FNYEAQ (reference sequence). CDR3 amino acids: CASSPTSGGDYEQYF. The CDR3 DNA is TGTGCTAGCAGCCCGACTAGCGGGGGAGACTACGAGCAGTACTTC. The full variable domain, with the rest looked up from reference TRBV7-7 and TRBJ2-7, is GAGVSQSPRYKVTKRGQDVTLRCDPISSHATLYWYQQALGQGPEFLTYFNYEAQPDKSGLPSDRFSAERPEGSISTLTIQRTEQRDSAMYRCASSPTSGGDYEQYFGPGTRLTVT.

This clonotype was seen more than once but under ten times. V gene TRBV6-1 combines with J gene TRBJ2-7; TRBD2 matches at 11 bases. This CDR3 is 13 amino acids long. Losses at the gene ends were 8 bases for V and 5 bases for J; bases not matched to a gene: 5. The V gene's germline CDR1 is MNHNS and CDR2 SASEGT. The CDR3 sequence is CASALAGAHEQYF. The CDR3 DNA reads TGTGCCAGCGCACTAGCGGGAGCCCACGAGCAGTACTTC.